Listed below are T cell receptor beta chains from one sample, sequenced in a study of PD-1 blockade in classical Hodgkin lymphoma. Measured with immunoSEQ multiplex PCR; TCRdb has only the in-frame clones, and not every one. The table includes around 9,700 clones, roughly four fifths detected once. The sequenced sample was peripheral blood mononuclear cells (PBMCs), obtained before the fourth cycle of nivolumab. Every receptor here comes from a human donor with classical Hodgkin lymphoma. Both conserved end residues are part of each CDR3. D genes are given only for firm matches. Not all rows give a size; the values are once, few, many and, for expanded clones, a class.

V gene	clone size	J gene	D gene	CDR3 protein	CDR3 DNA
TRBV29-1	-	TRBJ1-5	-	CSPRTVHSNQPQHF	TGCAGCCCGAGGACGGTCCATAGCAATCAGCCCCAGCATTTT
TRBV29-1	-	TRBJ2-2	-	CSVVTGSLGAGELFF	TGCAGCGTTGTTACCGGGTCCCTTGGGGCCGGGGAGCTGTTTTTT
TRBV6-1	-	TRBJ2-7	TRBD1	CASSGSYRGHDGYEQYF	TGTGCCAGCAGTGGGTCTTACAGGGGGCATGATGGCTACGAGCAGTACTTC
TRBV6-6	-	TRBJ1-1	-	CASSQGNWGEAFF	TGTGCCAGCAGCCAGGGTAATTGGGGTGAAGCTTTCTTT
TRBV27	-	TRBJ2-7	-	CASRVPGALIYEQYF	TGTGCCAGCAGGGTCCCAGGGGCCCTCATCTACGAGCAGTACTTC
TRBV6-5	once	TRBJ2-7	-	CASRPPGGSYEQYF	TGTGCCAGCAGACCTCCTGGAGGGTCCTACGAGCAGTACTTC
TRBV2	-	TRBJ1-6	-	CASTNTSPLHF	TGTGCCAGCACCAATACCTCACCCCTCCACTTT
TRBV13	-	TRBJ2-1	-	CASSLVAPEQFF	TGTGCCAGCAGCTTAGTTGCTCCTGAGCAGTTCTTC
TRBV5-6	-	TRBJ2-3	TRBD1	CASSSGTDTDTQYF	TGTGCCAGCAGCTCCGGGACAGACACAGATACGCAGTATTTT
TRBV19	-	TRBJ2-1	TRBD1	CASSALTGREQFF	TGTGCCAGTAGTGCGTTGACAGGGCGGGAGCAGTTCTTC
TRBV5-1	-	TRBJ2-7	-	CASSLHGPGPYEQYF	TGCGCCAGCAGCTTGCACGGACCAGGGCCCTACGAGCAGTACTTC
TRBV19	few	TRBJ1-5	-	CASTGTLANQPQHF	TGTGCCAGCACCGGGACATTGGCAAATCAGCCCCAGCATTTT
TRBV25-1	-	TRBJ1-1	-	CASSEFGYTEAFF	TGTGCCAGCAGTGAATTTGGATACACTGAAGCTTTCTTT
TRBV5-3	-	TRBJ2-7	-	CARICDTERVPEQYF	TGTGCCAGAATCTGTGACACCGAGAGGGTACCCGAGCAGTACTTC
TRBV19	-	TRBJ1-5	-	CASRDPGNQPQHF	TGTGCCAGTAGGGACCCCGGCAATCAGCCCCAGCATTTT
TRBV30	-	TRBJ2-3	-	CAWSVGGRDTDTQYF	TGTGCCTGGAGTGTAGGCGGTCGAGACACAGATACGCAGTATTTT
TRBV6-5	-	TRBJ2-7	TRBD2	CASRIAGGYEQYF	TGTGCCAGCAGGATAGCGGGAGGCTACGAGCAGTACTTC
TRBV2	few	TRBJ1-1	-	CASADSRDPNTEAFF	TGTGCCAGCGCAGACTCCCGGGACCCGAACACTGAAGCTTTCTTT
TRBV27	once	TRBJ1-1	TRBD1	CASSQRDRRTEAFF	TGTGCCAGCAGTCAGCGGGACAGGCGCACTGAAGCTTTCTTT
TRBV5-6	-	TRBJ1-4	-	CASSAYRAGANEKLFF	TGTGCCAGCAGCGCCTACAGGGCAGGAGCTAATGAAAAACTGTTTTTT
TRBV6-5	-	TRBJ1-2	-	CASNHPDYGYTF	TGTGCCAGCAACCATCCCGACTATGGCTACACCTTC
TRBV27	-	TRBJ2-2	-	CASRPPSRGAVTGELFF	TGTGCCAGCAGACCCCCCTCAAGGGGGGCGGTCACCGGGGAGCTGTTTTTT
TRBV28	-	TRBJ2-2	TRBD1	CASMGTGHGELFF	TGTGCCAGCATGGGGACAGGTCATGGGGAGCTGTTTTTT
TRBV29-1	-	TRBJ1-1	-	CSAMGRVNTEAFF	TGCAGCGCAATGGGACGGGTGAACACTGAAGCTTTCTTT
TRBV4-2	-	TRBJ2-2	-	CASSSTETGELFF	TGTGCCAGCAGCTCCACGGAAACCGGGGAGCTGTTTTTT
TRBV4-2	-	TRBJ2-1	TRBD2	CASSPLAGVYNEQFF	TGTGCCAGCAGCCCACTAGCGGGAGTTTACAATGAGCAGTTCTTC
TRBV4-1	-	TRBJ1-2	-	CASSQRNSYGYTF	TGCGCCAGCAGCCAAAGGAACTCCTATGGCTACACCTTC
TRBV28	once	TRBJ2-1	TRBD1	CASITTGTGAPEQFF	TGTGCCAGCATAACAACCGGGACAGGGGCGCCTGAGCAGTTCTTC
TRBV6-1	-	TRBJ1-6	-	CASSEEEGHRVSPLHF	TGTGCCAGCAGTGAGGAGGAGGGACATAGGGTTTCACCCCTCCACTTT
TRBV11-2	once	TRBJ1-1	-	CASSLNTEAFF	TGTGCCAGCAGTTTGAACACTGAAGCTTTCTTT
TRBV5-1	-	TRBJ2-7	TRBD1	CASSDRGLSYEQYF	TGCGCCAGCAGCGACAGGGGGCTATCCTACGAGCAGTACTTC
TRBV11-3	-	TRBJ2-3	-	CASSLDGGYTDTQYF	TGTGCCAGCAGCTTAGATGGGGGCTATACAGATACGCAGTATTTT
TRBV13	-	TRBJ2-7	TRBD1	CASSWGQLYEQYF	TGTGCCAGCAGCTGGGGACAGTTGTACGAGCAGTACTTC
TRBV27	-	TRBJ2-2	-	CASRNGRSGELFF	TGTGCCAGCAGAAACGGGCGGTCCGGGGAGCTGTTTTTT
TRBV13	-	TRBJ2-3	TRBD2	CASSLAGGFTDTQYF	TGTGCCAGCAGCTTAGCGGGAGGGTTCACAGATACGCAGTATTTT